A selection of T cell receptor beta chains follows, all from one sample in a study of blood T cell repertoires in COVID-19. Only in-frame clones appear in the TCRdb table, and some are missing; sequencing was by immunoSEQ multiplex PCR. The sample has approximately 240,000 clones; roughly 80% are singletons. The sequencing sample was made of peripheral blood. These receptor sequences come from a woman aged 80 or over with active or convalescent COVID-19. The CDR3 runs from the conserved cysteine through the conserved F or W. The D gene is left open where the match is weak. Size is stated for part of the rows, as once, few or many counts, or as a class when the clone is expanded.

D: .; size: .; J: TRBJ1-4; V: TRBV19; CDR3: CASNQGGEKLFF; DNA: TGTGCCAGTAACCAGGGAGGTGAAAAACTGTTTTTT
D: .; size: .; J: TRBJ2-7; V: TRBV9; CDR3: CASSPRTDPYEQYF; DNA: TGTGCCAGCAGCCCACGGACAGACCCCTACGAGCAGTACTTC
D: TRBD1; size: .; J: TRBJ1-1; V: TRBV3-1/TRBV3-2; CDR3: CASSQLGTVEAFF; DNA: TGTGCCAGCAGCCAACTAGGGACAGTTGAAGCTTTCTTT
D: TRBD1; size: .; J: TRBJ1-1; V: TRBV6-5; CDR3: CASIRDRGNTEAFF; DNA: TGTGCCAGCATTCGGGACAGGGGGAACACTGAAGCTTTCTTT
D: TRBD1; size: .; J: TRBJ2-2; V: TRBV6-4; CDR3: CASSLYRGPNTGELFF; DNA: TGTGCCAGCAGTCTATACAGGGGGCCGAACACCGGGGAGCTGTTTTTT
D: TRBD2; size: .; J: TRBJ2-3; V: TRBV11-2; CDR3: CASSLWSRGGGDTQYF; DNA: TGTGCCAGCAGCTTATGGTCGCGCGGGGGTGGAGATACGCAGTATTTT
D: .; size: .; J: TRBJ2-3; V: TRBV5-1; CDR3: CASSLDNRGGTDTQYF; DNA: TGCGCCAGCAGCTTGGATAACCGGGGAGGTACAGATACGCAGTATTTT
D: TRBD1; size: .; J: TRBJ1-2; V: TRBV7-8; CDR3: CASSHGTDYGYTF; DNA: TGTGCCAGCAGCCATGGGACAGACTATGGCTACACCTTC
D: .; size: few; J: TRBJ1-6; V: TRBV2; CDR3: CASSEGGGSPLHF; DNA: TGTGCCAGCAGTGAAGGGGGCGGATCACCCCTCCACTTT
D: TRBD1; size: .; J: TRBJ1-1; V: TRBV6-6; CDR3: CASSTGTAEAFF; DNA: TGTGCCAGCAGCACCGGGACAGCTGAAGCTTTCTTT
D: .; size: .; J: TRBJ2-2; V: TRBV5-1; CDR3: CASSFGAQGNTGELFF; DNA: TGCGCCAGCAGCTTCGGAGCACAGGGGAACACCGGGGAGCTGTTTTTT
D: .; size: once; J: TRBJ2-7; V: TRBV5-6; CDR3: CASSPQGIPTYEQYF; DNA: TGTGCCAGCAGCCCGCAGGGCATCCCCACCTACGAGCAGTACTTC
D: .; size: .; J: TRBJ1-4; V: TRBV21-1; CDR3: CASSKQGRTNEKLFF; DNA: TGTGCCAGCAGCAAGCAGGGTAGGACTAATGAAAAACTGTTTTTT
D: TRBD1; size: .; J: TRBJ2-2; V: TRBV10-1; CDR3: CASSGTWTGRANTGELFF; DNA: TGCGCCAGCAGTGGTACCTGGACAGGGCGGGCGAACACCGGGGAGCTGTTTTTT
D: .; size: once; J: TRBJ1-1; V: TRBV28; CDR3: CASRTGNTEAFF; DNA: TGTGCCAGCAGGACGGGGAACACTGAAGCTTTCTTT
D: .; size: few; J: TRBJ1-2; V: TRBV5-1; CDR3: CASSLGGFYGYTF; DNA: TGCGCCAGCAGCTTAGGGGGTTTCTATGGCTACACCTTC
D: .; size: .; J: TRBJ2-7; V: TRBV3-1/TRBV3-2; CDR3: CASSQLTSSHEQYF; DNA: TGTGCCAGCAGCCAACTCACTAGCTCCCACGAGCAGTACTTC
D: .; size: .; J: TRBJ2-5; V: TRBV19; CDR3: CASSILGSGPMQETQYF; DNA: TGTGCCAGTAGTATATTGGGGAGCGGGCCCATGCAAGAGACCCAGTACTTC
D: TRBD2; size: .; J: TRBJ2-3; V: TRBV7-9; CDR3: CASSSRWTSGDTDTQYF; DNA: TGTGCCAGCAGCTCACGATGGACTAGCGGAGACACAGATACGCAGTATTTT
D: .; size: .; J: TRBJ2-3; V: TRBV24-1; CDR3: CATSESRMDTQYF; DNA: TGTGCCACCAGTGAATCGAGGATGGATACGCAGTATTTT
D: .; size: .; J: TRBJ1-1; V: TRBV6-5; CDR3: CASKRQEDTEAFF; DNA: TGTGCCAGCAAACGGCAGGAGGACACTGAAGCTTTCTTT
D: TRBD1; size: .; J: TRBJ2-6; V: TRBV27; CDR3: CASSLWGSGTGYSGANVLTF; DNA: TGTGCCAGCAGTTTATGGGGCTCCGGGACAGGGTACTCTGGGGCCAACGTCCTGACTTTC
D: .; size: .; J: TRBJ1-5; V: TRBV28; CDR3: CASSYRSNQPQHF; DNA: TGTGCCAGCAGTTACCGGTCAAATCAGCCCCAGCATTTT
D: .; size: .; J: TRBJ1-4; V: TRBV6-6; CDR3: CAAKGATNEKLFF; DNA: TGTGCCGCCAAGGGGGCAACTAATGAAAAACTGTTTTTT
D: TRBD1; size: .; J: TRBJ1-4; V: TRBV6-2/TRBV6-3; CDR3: CASSNDRVKLFF; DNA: TGTGCCAGCAGCAACGACAGGGTCAAACTGTTTTTT
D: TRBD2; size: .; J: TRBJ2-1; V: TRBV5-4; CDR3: CASSPRTSGRAGEQFF; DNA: TGTGCCAGCAGCCCTCGGACTAGCGGGAGGGCCGGTGAGCAGTTCTTC
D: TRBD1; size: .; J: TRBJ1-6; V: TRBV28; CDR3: CASSLLRQGGSPLHF; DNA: TGTGCCAGCAGTTTACTGAGACAGGGCGGTTCACCCCTCCACTTT
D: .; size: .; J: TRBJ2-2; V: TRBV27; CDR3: CASSFRVQNTGELFF; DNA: TGTGCCAGCAGTTTTCGGGTTCAGAACACCGGGGAGCTGTTTTTT
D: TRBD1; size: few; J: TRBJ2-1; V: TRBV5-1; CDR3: CASGTGGSYNEQFF; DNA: TGCGCCAGCGGGACAGGGGGTTCCTACAATGAGCAGTTCTTC
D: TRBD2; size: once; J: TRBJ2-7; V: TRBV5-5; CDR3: CASSKLAGGSLEQYF; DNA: TGTGCCAGCAGCAAATTAGCGGGAGGTTCGCTAGAGCAGTACTTC
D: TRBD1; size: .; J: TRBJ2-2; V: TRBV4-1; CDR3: CASSLRPRGQNTGELFF; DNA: TGCGCCAGCAGCCTACGCCCCAGGGGGCAGAACACCGGGGAGCTGTTTTTT
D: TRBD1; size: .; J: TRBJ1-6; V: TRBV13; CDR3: CASSLGTGTYNSPLHF; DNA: TGTGCCAGCAGCTTGGGGACAGGGACCTATAATTCACCCCTCCACTTT
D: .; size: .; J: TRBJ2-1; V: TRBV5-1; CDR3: CASSLVSLREQFF; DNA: TGCGCCAGCAGCTTGGTTTCACTTCGGGAGCAGTTCTTC
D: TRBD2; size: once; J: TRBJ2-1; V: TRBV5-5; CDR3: CASSLGGLAADEQFF; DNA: TGTGCCAGCAGCTTGGGCGGACTAGCGGCTGATGAGCAGTTCTTC
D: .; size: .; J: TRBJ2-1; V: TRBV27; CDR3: CASSPRSPAYNEQFF; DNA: TGTGCCAGCAGTCCAAGGAGTCCGGCCTACAATGAGCAGTTCTTC
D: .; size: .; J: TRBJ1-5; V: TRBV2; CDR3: CASSEQGPRSNQPQHF; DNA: TGTGCCAGCAGTGAACAGGGGCCGCGTAGCAATCAGCCCCAGCATTTT
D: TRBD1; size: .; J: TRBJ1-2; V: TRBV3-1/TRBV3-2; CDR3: CASSPRQGNGYTF; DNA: TGTGCCAGCAGCCCCAGACAGGGGAATGGCTACACCTTC
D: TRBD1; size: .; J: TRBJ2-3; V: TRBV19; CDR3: CASSKTGGNNADTQYF; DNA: TGTGCCAGTAGTAAGACAGGGGGGAATAATGCAGATACGCAGTATTTT
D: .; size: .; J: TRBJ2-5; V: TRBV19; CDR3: CASSNGRRQETQYF; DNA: TGTGCCAGTAGTAACGGCCGCAGGCAAGAGACCCAGTACTTC
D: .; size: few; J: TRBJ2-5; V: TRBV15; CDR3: CATSRAPDRQETQYF; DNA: TGTGCCACCAGCAGAGCTCCGGACAGACAAGAGACCCAGTACTTC
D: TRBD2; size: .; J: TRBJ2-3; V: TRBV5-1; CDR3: CASSLLGLAGGTDTQYF; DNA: TGCGCCAGCAGCCTCCTTGGACTAGCGGGAGGCACAGATACGCAGTATTTT
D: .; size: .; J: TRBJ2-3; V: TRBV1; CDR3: CTSSQVRNRDIRTDTQYF; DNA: TGCACCAGCAGCCAGGTTCGAAACAGGGATATCCGCACAGATACGCAGTATTTT
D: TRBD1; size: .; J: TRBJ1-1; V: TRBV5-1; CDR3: CASSRDRTTEAFF; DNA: TGCGCCAGTTCCCGGGACAGGACTACTGAAGCTTTCTTT
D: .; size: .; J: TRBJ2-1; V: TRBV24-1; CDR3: CATSGGRFNSYNEQFF; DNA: TGTGCCACCAGTGGGGGGAGGTTCAACTCCTACAATGAGCAGTTCTTC
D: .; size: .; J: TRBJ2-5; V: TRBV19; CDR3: CASSVAAYQETQYF; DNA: TGTGCCAGTAGTGTAGCTGCGTACCAAGAGACCCAGTACTTC
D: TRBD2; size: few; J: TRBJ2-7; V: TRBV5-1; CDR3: CASSFSAGDEEQYF; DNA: TGCGCCAGCAGCTTCTCGGCGGGAGATGAGGAGCAGTACTTC
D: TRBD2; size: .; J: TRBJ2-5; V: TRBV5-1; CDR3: CASGPTGGSETQYF; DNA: TGCGCCAGCGGCCCCACCGGGGGGTCAGAGACCCAGTACTTC
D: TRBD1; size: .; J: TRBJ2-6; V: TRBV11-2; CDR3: CASSIGTGSGANVLTF; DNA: TGTGCCAGCAGCATAGGGACAGGGTCTGGGGCCAACGTCCTGACTTTC
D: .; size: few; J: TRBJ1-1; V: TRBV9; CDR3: CASSVTGRTEAFF; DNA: TGTGCCAGCAGCGTAACAGGGCGAACTGAAGCTTTCTTT
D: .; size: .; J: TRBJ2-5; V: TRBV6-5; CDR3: CASSIGRKTQYF; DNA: TGTGCCAGCAGTATAGGGAGGAAGACCCAGTACTTC